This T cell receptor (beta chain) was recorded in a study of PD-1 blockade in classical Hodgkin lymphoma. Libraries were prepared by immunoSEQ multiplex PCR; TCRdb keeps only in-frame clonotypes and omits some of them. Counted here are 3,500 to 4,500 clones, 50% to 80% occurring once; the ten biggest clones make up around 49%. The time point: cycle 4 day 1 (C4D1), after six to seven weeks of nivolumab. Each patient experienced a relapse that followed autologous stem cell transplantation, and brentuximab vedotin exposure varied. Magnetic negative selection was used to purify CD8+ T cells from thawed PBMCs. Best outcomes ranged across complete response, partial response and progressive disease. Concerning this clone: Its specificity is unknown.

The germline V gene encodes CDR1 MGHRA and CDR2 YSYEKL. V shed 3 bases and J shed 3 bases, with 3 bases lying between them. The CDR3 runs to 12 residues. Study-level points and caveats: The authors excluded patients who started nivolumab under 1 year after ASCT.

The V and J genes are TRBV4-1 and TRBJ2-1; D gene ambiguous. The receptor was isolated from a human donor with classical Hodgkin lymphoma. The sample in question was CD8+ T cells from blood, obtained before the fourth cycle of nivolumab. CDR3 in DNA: TGCGCCAGCAGCCATAGCTACAATGAGCAGTTCTTC. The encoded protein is CASSHSYNEQFF.